The 5 T cell receptor beta chains given below trace back to one sample, sequenced in a study of T cell responses to AZD1222 COVID-19 vaccine. TCRdb keeps only in-frame clones here, not all; method: immunoSEQ multiplex PCR. The data hold about 150,000 clones, with approximately 90% observed a single time. Specimen: peripheral blood, collected 28 days after the second AZD1222 dose. These receptors were obtained from an adult who received the AZD1222 COVID-19 vaccine.

V usage is TRBV7-6 and J usage is TRBJ2-6; D ambiguous. The ends were cut back, 1 base at V and 0 bases at J, with 10 bases in the middle. Per the germline V gene, CDR1 is SGHVS and CDR2 is FNYEAQ. CDR3 size: 17 residues. The CDR3 here is CASSLGGPHSGANVLTF. The DNA of the CDR3 is TGTGCCAGCAGCTTAGGGGGTCCGCACTCTGGGGCCAACGTCCTGACTTTC.

V gene TRBV5-1 combines with J gene TRBJ2-2; TRBD2 matches 7 bases. V was pared by 3 bases and J by 6 bases, with 17 bases of the junction left unmatched. This CDR3 contains 18 residues. Germline-derived CDR1 and CDR2 are SGHRS and YFSETQ. The CDR3 sequence is CASSSVGAGVRRAGELFF. The CDR3 DNA reads TGCGCCAGCAGCTCGGTGGGCGCGGGAGTGAGGAGGGCCGGGGAGCTGTTTTTT.

This chain uses TRBV14 with TRBJ1-6; D not resolved. V lost 8 bases and J 4 bases, leaving 6 bases between the germline ends. The V gene's germline CDR1 is SGHDN and CDR2 FVKESK. The CDR3 totals 12 residues. Written as DNA, the CDR3 is TGTGCCAGCGCTCGGTATAATTCACCCCTCCACTTT. Amino acid sequence: CASARYNSPLHF.

This clone is a singleton in its sample. CDR3 in amino acids: CASSRQIHSPDSGANVLTF. CDR3 sequence (DNA): TGCGCCAGCAGCCGACAGATCCACAGCCCGGACTCTGGGGCCAACGTCCTGACTTTC. The chain employs TRBV5-1 and TRBJ2-6; maybe TRBD1 (5 bases). The germline CDR1 and CDR2 sequences are SGHRS and YFSETQ. V lost 4 bases and J 0 bases, leaving 20 bases between the germline ends. CDR3 length: 19 residues.

The chain uses TRBV2 and TRBJ1-1; no firm D call. Germline V gene lookup returns CDR1 SNHLY and CDR2 FYNNEI. The V end was cut by 6 bases, the J end by 1 base, with 12 bases between. The CDR3 covers 14 residues. CDR3 in DNA: TGTGCCAGCAGGGATACGGCCCAGAACACTGAAGCTTTCTTT. Translated, it gives CASRDTAQNTEAFF. Full variable domain (remainder filled in from reference TRBV2 and TRBJ1-1): EPEVTQTPSHQVTQMGQEVILRCVPISNHLYFYWYRQILGQKVEFLVSFYNNEISEKSEIFDDQFSVERPDGSNFTLKIRSTKLEDSAMYFCASRDTAQNTEAFFGQGTRLTVV.